This T cell receptor (beta chain) was retrieved from a study of blood T cell repertoires in COVID-19. Background on the study: Acute and convalescent COVID-19 specimens originated in the United States, Italy and Spain. In each case, the material was cDNA or gDNA derived from T cells, B-cell-depleted T cells, or PBMCs.

This clone has just a few counts. The CDR3 totals 16 residues. V shed 0 bases, J shed 0 bases, and the junction held 4 bases outside the gene matches. Germline-derived CDR1 and CDR2 are LGHNA and YNFKEQ. Study processing details: It was from reference gene primer amplification that nucleated cell counts were estimated. This table comes from immunoSEQ multiplex PCR, and its TCRdb copy is limited to in-frame clones, with some not included. The DNA gave D and trimming, while V, J and clone size come from that table. The sample lists roughly 250,000 clones; roughly 83% were seen once. The sample comprised peripheral blood. The receptor was isolated from a woman of 80 years or more with acute or convalescent COVID-19. The chain recombines TRBV4-2 with TRBJ1-2, with 7 positions matching TRBD1. The chain's CDR3 is CASSQDQGGSNYGYTF. The DNA for the CDR3 is TGTGCCAGCAGCCAAGATCAGGGGGGATCTAACTATGGCTACACCTTC.